Detailed here is one T cell receptor (beta chain). Its specificity is not known. This table comes from immunoSEQ multiplex PCR, and its TCRdb copy is limited to in-frame clones, with some not included. The data contain tens of thousands of clones, around 81% of them seen just once; the ten biggest clones take up 0.95% to 1.5%. This CDR3 comprises 13 residues. The trim removed 10 bases at V and 3 bases at J, leaving 3 bases unmatched. Looked up from germline, CDR1 is LNHDA and CDR2 is SQIVND (reference sequence). The sample comes from a study of vaccination effects on CD4 cells after COVID-19. Antigen-specific CD4+ T cells were expanded (with viral peptide pools) by the ViraFEST assay ahead of sequencing. Subsequent to a culture period of about nine days, CD4+ T cells were isolated. Participants got two doses of BNT162b2 or mRNA-1273 vaccine.

The V call is TRBV19, the J call TRBJ1-6; TRBD1 matches 7 bases. The starting material was CD4+ T cells from PBMCs cultured with HCoV-229E spike peptides, obtained after COVID-19 vaccination. The sequence was obtained from a human donor who received a COVID-19 vaccine. The CDR3 coding sequence is TGTGCCACCCGGGACAGCTATAATTCACCCCTCCACTTT. Protein: CATRDSYNSPLHF.